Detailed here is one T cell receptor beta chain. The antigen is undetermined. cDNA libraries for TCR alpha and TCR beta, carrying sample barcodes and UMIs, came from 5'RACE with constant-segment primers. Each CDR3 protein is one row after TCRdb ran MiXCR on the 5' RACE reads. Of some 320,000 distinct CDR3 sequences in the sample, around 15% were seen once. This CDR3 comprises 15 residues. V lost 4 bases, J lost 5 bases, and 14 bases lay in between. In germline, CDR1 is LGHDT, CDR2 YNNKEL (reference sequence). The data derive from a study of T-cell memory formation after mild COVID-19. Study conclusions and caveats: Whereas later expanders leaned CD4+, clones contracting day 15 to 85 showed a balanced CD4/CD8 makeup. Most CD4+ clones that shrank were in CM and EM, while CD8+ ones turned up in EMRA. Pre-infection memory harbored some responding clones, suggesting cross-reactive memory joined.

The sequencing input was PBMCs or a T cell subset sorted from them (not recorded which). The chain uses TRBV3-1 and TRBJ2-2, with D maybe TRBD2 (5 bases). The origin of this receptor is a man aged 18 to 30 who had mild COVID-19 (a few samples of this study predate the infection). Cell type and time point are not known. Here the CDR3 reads CASSPRRGGTGELFF. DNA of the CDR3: TGTGCCAGCAGCCCGCGCCGTGGAGGAACCGGGGAGCTGTTTTTT.